One sample yielded the 19 T cell receptor beta chains listed below, sequenced in a study of blood T cell repertoires in COVID-19. Profiled with immunoSEQ multiplex PCR; TCRdb holds only in-frame clones, not every one. The sample consists of under 55,000 clones, 86% of them appearing once. What was sequenced was peripheral blood. Receptors were obtained from a man between 35 and 55 years old with active COVID-19.

V is TRBV6-2 or TRBV6-3 and J is TRBJ1-6; 7 bases match TRBD1. The V gene's germline CDR1 is MNHEY and CDR2 SVGEGT. The CDR3 has 15 amino acids. Trimming at V came to 2 bases and at J to 7 bases, leaving 5 bases not matched to a gene. The DNA for the CDR3 is TGTGCCAGCAGTTACAAGGGGGCGCGGAATTCACCCCTCCACTTT. Residues: CASSYKGARNSPLHF.

The chain joins TRBV15 to TRBJ2-3; 8 bases map to TRBD2. CDR1 and CDR2 (germline): LNHNV, YYDKDF (reference sequence). This CDR3 spans 16 amino acids. J was trimmed by 5 bases and V by 0 bases; bases with no gene match: 7. The CDR3 is CATSRDPAGAVDTQYF. CDR3 bases: TGTGCCACCAGCAGAGACCCAGCGGGAGCCGTAGATACGCAGTATTTT.

The chain uses TRBV6-4 and TRBJ2-7; 13 nucleotides agree with TRBD2. CDR1 MRHNA and CDR2 SNTAGT come from the germline V gene. With 6 bases clipped from V and 6 bases from J, the junction kept 14 bases outside the gene matches. The CDR3 spans 17 residues. CDR3: CASRGPPGLAGAGEQYF. The CDR3 bases are TGTGCCAGCAGAGGCCCACCAGGACTAGCGGGAGCCGGCGAGCAGTACTTC.

The J gene is TRBJ1-3, the V gene TRBV6-5; D perhaps matches TRBD1 (5 bases). The ends were cut back, 2 bases at V and 4 bases at J, with 12 bases in the middle. Germline CDR1 and CDR2: MNHEY and SVGAGI. The CDR3 totals 15 residues. CDR3: CASSYRRTTGNTIYF. CDR3 in DNA: TGTGCCAGCAGTTACCGCCGGACAACCGGAAACACCATATATTTT.

The genes are TRBV11-2 and TRBJ2-7, with 8 bases that match TRBD2. From germline, CDR1 is SGHAT and CDR2 FQNNGV. This CDR3 has 14 amino acids. V was pared by 3 bases and J by 3 bases, with 4 bases of the junction left unmatched. The chain's CDR3 is CASSFGTSVYEQYF. CDR3 in DNA: TGTGCCAGCAGCTTCGGGACTAGTGTCTACGAGCAGTACTTC.

The chain recombines TRBV5-1 with TRBJ2-2; TRBD1 aligns across 8 bases. Germline lookup yields CDR1 SGHRS and CDR2 YFSETQ. V lost 4 bases and J lost 5; bases outside the gene matches: 13. The CDR3 covers 17 residues. The CDR3 sequence is CASSPLGQGVGTGELFF. CDR3 DNA sequence: TGCGCCAGCAGCCCACTTGGACAGGGCGTTGGGACCGGGGAGCTGTTTTTT.

The chain recombines TRBV9 with TRBJ2-5; D not resolved. Trimming cost V 0 bases and J 5 bases, with 11 bases left between them. This CDR3 is built from 14 residues. The germline V gene has CDR1 SGDLS and CDR2 YYNGEE. CDR3: CASSVGPYLETQYF. DNA for the CDR3: TGTGCCAGCAGCGTAGGGCCGTACCTGGAGACCCAGTACTTC.

The chain employs TRBV7-8 and TRBJ1-6; possible D gene TRBD1, 6 bases. The CDR3 covers 13 residues. V was clipped by 5 bases and J by 8 bases, with 10 bases between them. Germline V gives CDR1 SGHVS, CDR2 FQNEAQ. CDR3 loop: CASSLGGDSPLHF. The CDR3 coding sequence is TGTGCCAGCAGCCTAGGGGGGGATTCACCCCTCCACTTT.

The chain recombines TRBV19 with TRBJ1-6; D unresolved. CDR1 LNHDA and CDR2 SQIVND come from the germline V gene (reference sequence). Trimming removed 0 bases at V and 0 bases at J, with 12 bases between. The CDR3 covers 18 residues. As DNA, the CDR3 is TGTGCCAGTAGTATAGATCTCGGGAGGAGCTCCTATAATTCACCCCTCCACTTT. Encoded protein: CASSIDLGRSSYNSPLHF.

The V and J genes are TRBV30 and TRBJ1-3, with 9 bases matching TRBD1. Germline CDR1 is GTSNPN and CDR2 is SVGIG (reference sequence). J lost 4 bases, V lost 3 bases, and 4 bases had no gene match. The CDR3 extends over 14 amino acids. In nucleotides, the CDR3 is TGTGCCTGGAGGACAGGGGGTGCGGGAAACACCATATATTTT. The encoded protein is CAWRTGGAGNTIYF.

This clone has only one observation. The chain joins TRBV28 to TRBJ1-1; D call uncertain. Germline V gene lookup returns CDR1 MDHEN and CDR2 SYDVKM. Trimming cost V 7 bases and J 0 bases, with 12 bases left between them. CDR3 length equals 14 residues. The CDR3, as DNA: TGTGCCAGCACCCAGTGGCGGATGAACACTGAAGCTTTCTTT. Its protein is CASTQWRMNTEAFF.

The chain uses TRBV28 and TRBJ1-5, with D maybe TRBD1 (5 bases). The length of the CDR3 is 12 residues. The V gene's germline CDR1 is MDHEN and CDR2 SYDVKM. Trimming shortened V by 6 bases and J by 7 bases, and 10 bases separated the two germline ends. The CDR3, as DNA: TGTGCCAGCAGCTCAGGGTCCCAGCCCCAGCATTTT. Amino acids: CASSSGSQPQHF.

The chain couples TRBV5-4 to TRBJ2-5; 11 bases fit TRBD2. The length of the CDR3 is 17 residues. Germline V CDR1 and CDR2: SGHNT, YYREEE (reference sequence). The V segment lost 2 bases and the J segment 7 bases; nucleotides outside the gene matches: 13. The chain's CDR3 is CASSLSGTSGSHGTQYF. The CDR3 nucleotides read TGTGCCAGCAGCTTATCCGGGACTAGCGGATCCCATGGGACCCAGTACTTC.

The V call is TRBV25-1, the J call TRBJ2-1; the D gene is possibly TRBD1 (5 bases). V lost 4 bases and J lost 12, with 16 bases in between. The CDR3 extends over 13 amino acids. Germline lookup yields CDR1 MGHDK and CDR2 SYGVNS. The CDR3 DNA sequence: TGTGCCAGCAGTGGGCCAGGGAATGTAGGGCAGTTCTTC. Its protein is CASSGPGNVGQFF.

The CDR3 DNA reads TGTGCCACCAGTGAAAACAGCCGGTTCCAGCCCCAGCATTTT. Encoded protein: CATSENSRFQPQHF. The chain couples TRBV24-1 to TRBJ1-5; D is unresolved. V lost 4 bases, J lost 7 bases, and 13 bases lay in between. The germline gives CDR1 KGHDR, CDR2 SFDVKD. CDR3 length: 14 residues.

The rearrangement joins TRBV19 to TRBJ2-1, with 9 bases lining up with TRBD2. Trimming cost V 3 bases and J 2 bases; bases outside gene matches: 5. The germline CDR1 and CDR2 sequences are LNHDA and SQIVND (reference sequence). The CDR3 is 16 residues long. The CDR3 loop is CASSILAGPTYNEQFF. CDR3 DNA sequence: TGTGCCAGTAGTATTCTAGCGGGACCCACCTACAATGAGCAGTTCTTC.

This clone was found once. The chain recombines TRBV11-2 with TRBJ1-4, with a weak D call TRBD1 (6 bases). The CDR3 is made up of 15 amino acids. Trimming stripped 6 bases from V and 3 bases from J, with 14 bases between. Germline loops: CDR1 SGHAT, CDR2 FQNNGV. For the CDR3, the DNA is TGTGCCAGCAGGACGTACGGGACATCTAATGAAAAACTGTTTTTT. Encoded protein: CASRTYGTSNEKLFF.

The chain uses TRBV19 and TRBJ2-1; 7 bases match TRBD1. The CDR3 is 15 residues long. J lost 8 bases, V lost 5 bases, and 12 bases had no gene match. Germline V gene sequence: CDR1 LNHDA, CDR2 SQIVND (reference sequence). DNA of the CDR3: TGTGCCAGTAGTCTCGGGACAGCTAATGTCCATGAGCAGTTCTTC. Translated: CASSLGTANVHEQFF.

V gene TRBV3-1 (or the pseudogene TRBV3-2) combines with J gene TRBJ1-2; no clear D. The CDR3 is 15 residues long. Per germline, CDR1 LGHDT and CDR2 YNNKEL (reference sequence). V lost 4 bases and J lost 6, with 18 bases in between. The CDR3 DNA reads TGTGCCAGCAGCCCCCCCCGAAGATCTGAGAATGGCTACACCTTC. It encodes CASSPPRRSENGYTF.